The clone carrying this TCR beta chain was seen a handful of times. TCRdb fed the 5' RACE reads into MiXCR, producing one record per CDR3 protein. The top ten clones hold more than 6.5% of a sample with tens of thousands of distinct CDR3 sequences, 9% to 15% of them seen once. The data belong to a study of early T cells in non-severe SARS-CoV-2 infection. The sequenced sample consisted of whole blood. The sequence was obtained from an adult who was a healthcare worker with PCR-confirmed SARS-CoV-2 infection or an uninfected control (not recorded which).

For the CDR3, the DNA is TGTGCCAGCAGCGCGCGGGCTCTAGACACTGAAGCTTTCTTT. Its translation is CASSARALDTEAFF. The V and J genes are TRBV7-2 and TRBJ1-1, with D hard to call. Trimming stripped 5 bases from V and 3 bases from J, with 13 bases between. Germline lookup yields CDR1 SGHTA and CDR2 FQGNSA. This CDR3 comprises 14 residues.